One and the same sample provided the 29 T cell receptor beta chains below, sequenced in a study of spatial heterogeneity in lung cancer. Stated time point: blood at routine non-recurrence follow-up after resection. No cell sorting; template was whole RNA from tumor, lung tissue or PBMC. From the 5' RACE reads, TCRdb called clonotypes with MiXCR, one entry per CDR3 protein. Among some 120,000 distinct CDR3 sequences listed, more than 10% were seen once. This specimen consisted of PBMCs, obtained at follow-up. The receptor set was obtained from a male donor with early-stage non-small cell lung cancer.

This clonotype occurred a few times. CDR3 coding DNA: TGTGCCAGCTCCCAGGCGGGACAGGGCGGGGAGCAGTTCTTC. Protein: CASSQAGQGGEQFF. The rearrangement joins TRBV18 to TRBJ2-1; the match to TRBD1 covers 9 bases. The germline gives CDR1 KGHSH, CDR2 LQKENI. V shed 6 bases and J 10 bases; nucleotides not matched to a gene: 10. The CDR3 is 14 residues long.

This clonotype has a count of ten or more. The chain has TRBV28 and TRBJ1-6, with D perhaps matching TRBD1 (6 bases). Germline V gene lookup returns CDR1 MDHEN and CDR2 SYDVKM. This CDR3 region has 16 residues. V lost 5 bases and J 3 bases, leaving 14 bases between the germline ends. The CDR3 DNA reads TGTGCCAGCAGTCTATTGGGACAAATCTATAATTCACCCCTCCACTTT. Amino acid sequence: CASSLLGQIYNSPLHF.

This clonotype was seen only a few times. This sequence joins TRBV20-1 and TRBJ1-2, with D tentatively TRBD1 (5 bases). Germline CDR1 is DFQATT and CDR2 is SNEGSKA (reference sequence). The V end was cut by 4 bases, the J end by 8 bases, with 14 bases between. The CDR3 runs 12 residues. CDR3 residues: CSAMGGTGGYTF. The CDR3 bases are TGCAGTGCTATGGGGGGAACGGGAGGCTACACCTTC.

This clonotype was recorded a few times. This chain uses TRBV29-1 with TRBJ1-5; D not certain. This CDR3 has 10 amino acids. Germline V CDR1 and CDR2: SQVTM, ANQGSEA. V lost 5 bases, J lost 7 bases, and 6 bases lay in between. For the CDR3, the DNA is TGCAGCGTTCGAGCACAGCCCCAGCATTTT. It encodes CSVRAQPQHF.

This clonotype was seen at least ten times. The chain has TRBV27 and TRBJ1-5, with TRBD1 identical over 8 bases. Germline V CDR1 and CDR2: MNHEY, SMNVEV (reference sequence). J was trimmed by 2 bases and V by 0 bases; bases with no gene match: 0. The CDR3 spans 15 residues. In nucleotides, the CDR3 is TGTGCCAGCAGTTTATCGACAGGGGGCAATCAGCCCCAGCATTTT. Its translation is CASSLSTGGNQPQHF.

By share, this clonotype counts as medium-sized. The gene calls are TRBV30 and TRBJ1-1; D is unclear. The CDR3 loop spans 11 amino acids. Per germline, CDR1 GTSNPN and CDR2 SVGIG (reference sequence). Between the trimmed V and J ends, which lost 0 bases and 3 bases, there was a span of 2 bases. The CDR3 loop is CAWSVYTEAFF. DNA for the CDR3: TGTGCCTGGAGTGTATACACTGAAGCTTTCTTT.

The chain uses TRBV5-6 and TRBJ2-7, with D perhaps given as TRBD1 or TRBD2 (5 bases each). Germline CDR1 SGHDT, CDR2 YYEEEE. The CDR3 covers 16 residues. V lost 0 bases and J lost 2, with 15 bases in between. The CDR3 coding sequence is TGTGCCAGCAGCTTGGCCGGGGCAGGAGTAACCTACGAGCAGTACTTC. Its protein product is CASSLAGAGVTYEQYF.

This clonotype was counted at least ten times. The chain carries TRBV29-1 and TRBJ1-1, with D possibly matching TRBD1 (6 bases). The germline CDR1 and CDR2 sequences are SQVTM and ANQGSEA. V was pared by 6 bases and J by 0 bases, with 23 bases between. The CDR3 consists of 17 residues. The CDR3, as DNA: TGCAGCGTCCCCGGACAGCGCAACACCCGTATGAACACTGAAGCTTTCTTT. It translates to CSVPGQRNTRMNTEAFF.

The J gene is TRBJ2-2, the V gene TRBV27, with unresolved D. The ends were cut back, 7 bases at V and 0 bases at J, with 6 bases in the middle. This CDR3 region has 13 residues. The germline gives CDR1 MNHEY, CDR2 SMNVEV (reference sequence). CDR3 in DNA: TGTGCCAGCAAGCAGACGAACACCGGGGAGCTGTTTTTT. Amino acid sequence: CASKQTNTGELFF.

This clonotype was counted only a few times. V is TRBV5-1 and J is TRBJ2-7, with D maybe TRBD2 (6 bases). This CDR3 comprises 15 residues. V shed 0 bases and J shed 0 bases, with 10 bases lying between them. Germline CDR1 SGHRS, CDR2 YFSETQ. CDR3 DNA sequence: TGCGCCAGCAGCTTGGAAGTCGGGAGCTCCTACGAGCAGTACTTC. Amino acid sequence: CASSLEVGSSYEQYF.

This clonotype occurred a few times. The CDR3 spells CASSLGLWSPLHF. The DNA for the CDR3 is TGTGCCAGCAGTTTGGGGTTGTGGTCACCCCTCCACTTT. The chain carries TRBV12-3 or TRBV12-4 and TRBJ1-6; D ambiguous. This CDR3 is built from 13 residues. V was pared by 3 bases and J by 10 bases, with 10 bases between.

The chain carries TRBV6-5 and TRBJ1-2, with 10 positions matching TRBD1. Germline CDR1 MNHEY, CDR2 SVGAGI. J was trimmed by 5 bases and V by 1 base; bases with no gene match: 4. The CDR3 covers 15 residues. CDR3 amino acids: CASSYWTGGGYGYTF. Written as DNA, the CDR3 is TGTGCCAGCAGTTACTGGACAGGGGGAGGGTATGGCTACACCTTC.

The rearrangement joins TRBV30 to TRBJ2-2, with D perhaps TRBD1 (5 bases). The V end lost 5 bases, the J end lost 1 base, and 8 bases lay between the germline ends. The V gene's germline CDR1 is GTSNPN and CDR2 SVGIG (reference sequence). The CDR3 contains 13 residues. The CDR3 DNA reads as TGTGCCTGGGACAGATGGAACACCGGGGAGCTGTTTTTT. It encodes CAWDRWNTGELFF. Complete variable domain (other parts from reference TRBV30 and TRBJ2-2): SQTIHQWPATLVQPVGSPLSLECTVEGTSNPNLYWYRQAAGRGLQLLFYSVGIGQISSEVPQNLSASRPQDRQFILSSKKLLLSDSGFYLCAWDRWNTGELFFGEGSRLTVL.

This clonotype was counted many times. V is TRBV4-1 and J is TRBJ1-5; 8 bases map to TRBD1. There are 16 residues in the CDR3. The V gene's germline CDR1 is MGHRA and CDR2 YSYEKL. J gave up 7 bases and V 0 bases, and 8 bases lay outside the gene matches. CDR3: CASSQDLDRVDQPQHF. The CDR3 coding sequence is TGCGCCAGCAGCCAAGATCTGGACAGGGTGGACCAGCCCCAGCATTTT.

This sequence joins TRBV7-9 and TRBJ1-2; no firm D call. Trimming took 0 bases from V and 8 from J, leaving 7 bases between them. The CDR3 is made up of 12 amino acids. Germline loops: CDR1 SEHNR, CDR2 FQNEAQ (reference sequence). The CDR3 region is CASSLADVGYTF. The CDR3 nucleotides are TGTGCCAGCAGCTTAGCGGACGTAGGCTACACCTTC.

This clonotype was seen a handful of times. The chain is built from TRBV5-4 and TRBJ1-1; the D gene is possibly TRBD1 (5 bases). The V end was cut by 6 bases, the J end by 0 bases, with 9 bases between. CDR1 SGHNT and CDR2 YYREEE come from the germline V gene (reference sequence). The CDR3 extends over 13 amino acids. For the CDR3, the DNA is TGTGCCAGCAACCTAGGGGTGAACACTGAAGCTTTCTTT. This translates into CASNLGVNTEAFF.

This clonotype was detected ten times or more. The chain is built from TRBV5-1 and TRBJ2-7; 7 bases agree with TRBD1. Looked up from germline, CDR1 is SGHRS and CDR2 is YFSETQ. Trimming cost V 2 bases and J 1 base; bases outside gene matches: 6. The CDR3 has 15 residues. CDR3 loop: CASSFGQAPSYEQYF. The CDR3 nucleotides are TGCGCCAGCAGCTTCGGACAGGCCCCTTCCTACGAGCAGTACTTC.

The gene calls are TRBV4-2 and TRBJ2-5, with 10 positions matching TRBD2. Germline values: CDR1 LGHNA, CDR2 YNFKEQ. Germline trimming cut 1 base from V and 5 bases from J; bases unmatched to any gene: 4. The CDR3 loop spans 15 amino acids. CDR3 protein: CASSQVGTSVETQYF. In DNA, the CDR3 is TGTGCCAGCAGCCAAGTAGGGACTAGCGTGGAGACCCAGTACTTC.

This chain joins TRBV7-2 and TRBJ1-3; the D is unclear. This CDR3 is built from 16 residues. V lost 1 base and J 0 bases, leaving 10 bases between the germline ends. CDR1 SGHTA and CDR2 FQGNSA come from the germline V gene. The DNA of the CDR3 is TGTGCCAGCAGCTTAGATCAGGTTTACTCTGGAAACACCATATATTTT. Encoded protein: CASSLDQVYSGNTIYF.

In its sample, this clonotype was seen a few times. This chain uses TRBV28 with TRBJ1-2; D is perhaps TRBD1 (5 bases). Germline CDR1 is MDHEN and CDR2 is SYDVKM. V shed 8 bases and J shed 4 bases, with 14 bases lying between them. The CDR3 loop spans 13 amino acids. The CDR3 nucleotides are TGTGCCAGCTTTGGGGGAAGGGGCTATGGCTACACCTTC. Protein sequence: CASFGGRGYGYTF.

The rearrangement joins TRBV5-1 to TRBJ2-1; TRBD1 matches at 9 bases. The CDR3 extends over 15 amino acids. J was trimmed by 1 base and V by 4 bases; bases with no gene match: 3. CDR1 is SGHRS and CDR2 is YFSETQ in the germline V gene. CDR3 sequence: CASSPGTGSYNEQFF. DNA of the CDR3: TGCGCCAGCAGCCCTGGGACAGGGTCCTACAATGAGCAGTTCTTC.

This clonotype was seen a handful of times. This chain uses TRBV2 with TRBJ2-7; TRBD1 aligns across 9 bases. The CDR3 totals 13 residues. V lost 8 bases and J lost 3; bases outside the gene matches: 5. CDR1 and CDR2 from the germline V gene are SNHLY and FYNNEI. CDR3 DNA sequence: TGTGCCAGCGTGGGACAGGGTTTCTACGAGCAGTACTTC. As protein: CASVGQGFYEQYF.

The chain has TRBV24-1 and TRBJ2-1; D possibly corresponds to TRBD1 (6 bases). This CDR3 has 16 residues. V lost 3 bases, J lost 2 bases, and 13 bases lay in between. Germline CDR1 KGHDR, CDR2 SFDVKD. As DNA, the CDR3 is TGTGCCACCAGTGATCCAACAGGGAATACCTACAATGAGCAGTTCTTC. It yields the protein CATSDPTGNTYNEQFF.

The rearrangement joins TRBV29-1 to TRBJ1-3; 7 bases map to TRBD1. V lost 6 bases and J lost 1; bases outside the gene matches: 6. Per the germline V gene, CDR1 is SQVTM and CDR2 is ANQGSEA. This CDR3 comprises 14 residues. Written as DNA, the CDR3 is TGCAGCGTCAGCCCGGGACAGTCTGGAAACACCATATATTTT. It yields the protein CSVSPGQSGNTIYF.

This clonotype was seen a few times. The CDR3 reads CASSWGGGSAPGELFF. The CDR3 bases are TGTGCCAGCAGTTGGGGCGGGGGATCTGCCCCCGGGGAGCTGTTTTTT. V usage is TRBV6-5 and J usage is TRBJ2-2; 7 positions match TRBD2. V shed 4 bases, J shed 6 bases, and the junction held 11 bases outside the gene matches. Germline CDR1 is MNHEY and CDR2 is SVGAGI. This CDR3 has 16 residues.

This clonotype was counted ten times or more. The J gene is TRBJ2-3, the V gene TRBV29-1; 8 bases are shared with TRBD2. CDR3 size: 12 residues. Germline trimming cut 7 bases from V and 10 bases from J; bases unmatched to any gene: 10. From germline, CDR1 is SQVTM and CDR2 ANQGSEA. This chain's CDR3 is CSAAPGLGPQYF. The CDR3 region has the DNA TGCAGCGCCGCCCCGGGACTAGGACCGCAGTATTTT.

There are many counts of this clonotype. The CDR3 DNA reads as TGTGCCAGCAGCGTAGGGGCAGGACGGGAGAACACTGAAGCTTTCTTT. It yields the protein CASSVGAGRENTEAFF. The rearrangement joins TRBV9 to TRBJ1-1, with unresolved D. V was clipped by 0 bases and J by 1 base, with 13 bases between them. This CDR3 contains 16 residues. Germline V gene sequence: CDR1 SGDLS, CDR2 YYNGEE.

This clonotype has at least ten counts. The V gene is TRBV20-1, the J gene TRBJ2-2; D unclear. The V gene's germline CDR1 is DFQATT and CDR2 SNEGSKA (reference sequence). Trimming took off 3 bases at V and 7 bases at J, with 9 bases between the two ends. The CDR3 is 12 residues long. The CDR3 DNA is TGCAGTGCTAGTTCTGTGGGCGGGGAGCTGTTTTTT. Residues: CSASSVGGELFF.

This clonotype was observed a handful of times. The genes are TRBV29-1 and TRBJ2-2; D perhaps matches TRBD1 (5 bases). Looked up from germline, CDR1 is SQVTM and CDR2 is ANQGSEA. CDR3 length equals 12 residues. Trimming pared 6 bases from V and 5 bases from J, leaving 10 bases between. CDR3 loop: CSVRVGTGELFF. The CDR3 DNA is TGCAGCGTCAGGGTCGGGACCGGGGAGCTGTTTTTT.